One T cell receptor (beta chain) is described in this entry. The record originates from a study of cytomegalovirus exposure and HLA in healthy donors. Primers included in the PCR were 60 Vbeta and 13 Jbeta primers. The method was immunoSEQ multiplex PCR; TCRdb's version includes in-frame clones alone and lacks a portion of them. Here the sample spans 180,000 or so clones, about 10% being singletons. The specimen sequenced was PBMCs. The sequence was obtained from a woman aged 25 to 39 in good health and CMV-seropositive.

Here the CDR3 reads CAISASSGYNEQFF. The CDR3 DNA sequence: TGTGCCATCAGTGCATCTAGCGGTTACAATGAGCAGTTCTTC. The genes are TRBV10-3 and TRBJ2-1; 7 bases are a match to TRBD2. CDR1 and CDR2 (germline): ENHRY, SYGVKD. V lost 4 bases to trimming and J lost 4 bases; unmatched junction nucleotides: 4. The CDR3 totals 14 residues.